The entry below gives a single T cell receptor (beta chain) sequence along with its context. No antigen is known for it. One base away lies a much larger clone, so this may be a sequencing read error. The source of the sample is a study of glioma-infiltrating T cells (dated by TCRdb to 2016 to 2017). With respect to the entire study: Sequencing of TCR alpha- and beta-chain repertoires was performed on glioma tissue, on non-neoplastic brain tissue, and on matched peripheral blood mononuclear cells. To measure divergence between tissue and blood T-cell populations, each tissue-infiltrating repertoire was compared with the peripheral blood repertoire of the same patient. The paired cohort comprised three low-grade glioma patients, about eight primary glioblastoma patients and three non-glioma patients contributing non-neoplastic brain tissue. Results and caveats for the whole study, not just this receptor: Very few CDR3 sequences were shared between tissue and blood, attributed to high CDR3 diversity and limited sampling. VJ-independent divergence between tissue and blood was lower than expected in non-neoplastic patients but higher than expected in all gliomas, particularly low-grade gliomas. Small numbers underpinned the group comparisons: roughly eight glioblastoma patients, three low-grade glioma patients and three non-neoplastic patients.

TCR alpha and beta CDR3 regions were amplified with the iRepertoire nested amplicon-rescue multiplex PCR (arm-PCR) platform from RNA. The input for one-step reverse transcription and amplification was roughly 85-400 ng of either tissue mRNA or PBMC total RNA. Following bead purification, Illumina adapters were added through a secondary multiplex PCR, and the libraries were then gel-purified between 200 and 400 bp. Internal 6-nucleotide barcodes were carried by the libraries and were used for demultiplexing. Libraries were sequenced on an Illumina MiSeq with 2x220 or 2x250 nucleotide paired-end reads. In the authors' own workflow: Paired reads were merged using FLASH 1.2.11 and aligned with BWA-MEM to the GRCh37 human genome, and TRA and TRB reads were then extracted. V and J assignment used an IMGT-derived reference of cassette sequences and CDR3 motifs that included pseudogenes. Three-frame translation of reads was performed, and productive CDR3s were defined as those with a C...FGXG motif and no stop codons. Unique combinations of V-J cassette pair and CDR3 amino acid sequence were defined as clonotypes. Reads were filtered by Hamming distance, with the threshold set by the sequence error rate of each sample in mapped regions. TCRdb trimmed public reads at Q25 via fastp, called clones via MiXCR and kept in-frame beta chains. Every distinct CDR3 protein forms one entry, paired with its most common genes and DNA. The V and J calls come from TCRdb's annotation, not from the publication. The sample has about 9,200 distinct CDR3 sequences on record, roughly 61% of them singletons. The ten top clones hold about 20% of the sample.

Counted from cysteine to phenylalanine, this CDR3 has 17 amino acids. Only the CDR3 part of the read is kept: 51 bases, read in frame from the first base. V loses 8 bases, J loses 0 bases, and the germline ends lie 23 bases apart. CDR1 and CDR2 (SQVTM, ANQGSEA) derive from the germline V gene. The sequence came from a human donor with low-grade glioma or glioblastoma, undergoing nonglioma brain surgery, or in good health (not recorded which). The rearrangement joined TRBV29-1 to TRBJ2-1; the D gene is possibly TRBD1 or TRBD2, each agreeing over 7 bases. The sequenced sample consisted of glioma tissue, nonneoplastic brain tissue, or PBMCs (not recorded which). The bases are TGCAGCTTATTTAATCTCAGGGGGGGTTCCTCCTACAATGAGCAGTTCTTC. Its amino acids are CSLFNLRGGSSYNEQFF.